The 7 T cell receptor beta chains below all came from one sample that was sequenced in a study of human T cells and chemical hapten exposure. As to time point: patch test 2, 6 weeks after DPC sensitization. Treatment meaning: therapeutic diphenylcyclopropenone sensitization with weekly scalp DPC. TCRdb re-analysed the RACE reads in MiXCR, keeping a single row per CDR3 protein. This table holds approximately 40,000 distinct CDR3 sequences, roughly 3.3% found once. The sequencing here drew on whole blood, taken in connection with sensitization to the hapten diphenylcyclopropenone (DPC). All receptors come from a man aged 40-50 years with alopecia areata. Some clones in this sample may be carry-over from other donors' samples.

This clonotype has at least ten counts. V usage is TRBV3-1 and J usage is TRBJ2-2; TRBD1 agrees at 8 bases. The CDR3 spans 16 residues. The germline V gene encodes CDR1 LGHDT and CDR2 YNNKEL (reference sequence). V lost 2 bases, J lost 6 bases, and 8 bases stayed unmatched. CDR3 region: CASSQLRGRGAGELFF. The CDR3 DNA is TGTGCCAGCAGCCAACTCAGGGGGCGCGGAGCCGGGGAGCTGTTTTTT.

This clonotype was picked up many times. This rearrangement joins TRBV2 to TRBJ2-2, with a weak D call TRBD1 (5 bases). The V gene lost 3 bases and the J gene lost 5 bases, with 10 bases spanning the gap. This CDR3 contains 14 residues. The germline V gene encodes CDR1 SNHLY and CDR2 FYNNEI. The CDR3 nucleotides read TGTGCCAGCAGTGACCCCAGGGATACCGGGGAGCTGTTTTTT. Its translation: CASSDPRDTGELFF.

There are many counts of this clonotype. The V call is TRBV7-8, the J call TRBJ2-5, with D perhaps matching TRBD1 (5 bases). This CDR3 contains 17 residues. Germline V lookup: CDR1 SGHVS, CDR2 FQNEAQ. V was cut by 3 bases and J by 1 base, with 18 bases left in between. The CDR3 DNA reads TGTGCCAGCAGCTTGAGACAGACACTGTGGAGCCAAGAGACCCAGTACTTC. Amino acid sequence: CASSLRQTLWSQETQYF.

This clonotype was recorded many times. The V gene is TRBV10-3, the J gene TRBJ2-3; D gene uncertain. Germline assignment: CDR1 ENHRY and CDR2 SYGVKD. The CDR3 has 15 amino acids. V lost 0 bases and J 0 bases, leaving 7 bases between the germline ends. The DNA of the CDR3 is TGTGCCATCAGTGAGTCGACGCGTAGCACAGATACGCAGTATTTT. This translates into CAISESTRSTDTQYF.

As for this clonotype: Just one base apart from a much larger clone, this may be a read error. The chain joins TRBV9 to TRBJ2-1, with D possibly matching TRBD2 (6 bases). Between the trimmed V and J ends, which lost 4 bases and 2 bases, there was a span of 19 bases. CDR3 length: 17 amino acids. Germline CDR1 and CDR2: SGDLS and YYNGEE. The CDR3 reads CASSPRDFSPPYNEQFF. CDR3 bases: TGTGCCAGCAGCCCCCGGGACTTTTCCCCCCCCTACAATGAGCAGTTCTTC.

This clonotype appeared many times. V gene TRBV29-1 combines with J gene TRBJ2-5; D is possibly TRBD1 (5 bases). The CDR3 contains 13 residues. Trimming pared 7 bases from V and 3 bases from J, leaving 15 bases between. Germline V CDR1 and CDR2: SQVTM, ANQGSEA. The CDR3 loop is CSDRPQGKETQYF. The CDR3 region has the DNA TGCAGCGACCGGCCCCAGGGTAAAGAGACCCAGTACTTC.

The table lists this clonotype with many counts. This chain links TRBV28 with TRBJ2-7; TRBD2 agrees at 7 bases. After removal of 3 bases from V and 3 bases from J, the junction contained 8 bases not matched to a gene. Germline CDR1 and CDR2: MDHEN and SYDVKM. The length of the CDR3 is 15 residues. The CDR3 here is CASSFGLAELYEQYF. The CDR3 DNA reads as TGTGCCAGCAGTTTTGGTCTAGCGGAGCTCTACGAGCAGTACTTC.